The 32 T cell receptor beta chains listed next were all sequenced from one sample in a study of blood T cell repertoires in COVID-19. Assay: immunoSEQ multiplex PCR; the TCRdb copy retains only in-frame clones and omits some. The table has hundreds of thousands of clones, approximately 90% seen once. The sequencing input was PBMCs or T cells enriched from blood (not recorded which). All receptors derive from a man between 18 and 35 years old who had recovered from COVID-19.

This clone has only a few counts. This sequence joins TRBV21-1 and TRBJ2-1; the DNA was not compared with TRBD2, the D call given in the table. TRBV21-1 represents a pseudogene. The CDR3 consists of 17 residues. The CDR3 coding sequence is TGTGCCAGCAGCAATCACGCGGGAGGGGCCCCCTACAATGAGCAGTTCTTC. Its protein product is CASSNHAGGAPYNEQFF.

V usage is TRBV5-5 and J usage is TRBJ2-7, with TRBD1 matching 11 bases. The CDR3 covers 15 residues. The trim removed 4 bases at V and 7 bases at J, leaving 10 bases unmatched. Germline loops: CDR1 SGHKS, CDR2 YYEKEE (reference sequence). CDR3 sequence (DNA): TGTGCCAGCAGCCAGGAGGGCGGGACAGGGGGAGAGCAGTACTTC. It specifies CASSQEGGTGGEQYF. Supplemented by reference TRBV5-5 and TRBJ2-7, the full variable domain reads DAGVTQSPTHLIKTRGQQVTLRCSPISGHKSVSWYQQVLGQGPQFIFQYYEKEERGRGNFPDRFSARQFPNYSSELNVNALLLGDSALYLCASSQEGGTGGEQYFGPGTRLTVT.

This chain joins TRBV6-1 and TRBJ2-7; 8 bases match TRBD2. The germline CDR1 and CDR2 sequences are MNHNS and SASEGT. CDR3 length: 15 amino acids. The trim removed 0 bases at V and 7 bases at J, leaving 8 bases unmatched. In nucleotides, the CDR3 is TGTGCCAGCAGTGAAGCTCGGGGGGGGGCCTGGGAGCAGTACTTC. This gives the protein CASSEARGGAWEQYF.

This clone showed up just a few times. The rearrangement joins TRBV28 to TRBJ1-1; D uncertain. The CDR3 has 13 amino acids. Trimming removed 2 bases from V and 4 bases from J, with 8 bases in between. Germline CDR1 is MDHEN and CDR2 is SYDVKM. The CDR3 DNA reads TGTGCCAGCAGTTTAGAGGCGAGCACTGAAGCTTTCTTT. Its translation: CASSLEASTEAFF.

The V call is TRBV4-2, the J call TRBJ2-1; 12 positions match TRBD2. The V gene end was trimmed by 4 bases and the J gene end by 5 bases; junction bases not matched to a gene: 3. This CDR3 comprises 15 residues. The germline CDR1 and CDR2 sequences are LGHNA and YNFKEQ. The CDR3, as DNA: TGTGCCAGCAGCCCTTGGACTAGCGGGGACAATGAGCAGTTCTTC. Protein: CASSPWTSGDNEQFF.

The genes are TRBV19 and TRBJ2-1; 7 nucleotides align to TRBD2. From germline, CDR1 is LNHDA and CDR2 SQIVND (reference sequence). The CDR3 has 14 residues. Trimming cost V 8 bases and J 0 bases; bases outside gene matches: 4. The chain's CDR3 is CASAGLGSYNEQFF. For the CDR3, the DNA is TGTGCCAGTGCCGGACTAGGCTCCTACAATGAGCAGTTCTTC.

The chain recombines TRBV6-6 with TRBJ1-5; 12 bases line up with TRBD1. CDR1 is MNHNY and CDR2 is SVGAGI in the germline V gene (reference sequence). This CDR3 is 18 amino acids long. Losses at the gene ends were 5 bases for V and 2 bases for J; bases not matched to a gene: 10. CDR3 bases: TGTGCCAGCAGTCCTGGGACAGGGGGCGCTTCCGGCAATCAGCCCCAGCATTTT. Translating it yields CASSPGTGGASGNQPQHF.

The V call is TRBV6-5, the J call TRBJ2-5, with 10 bases matching TRBD2. The CDR3 runs 15 residues. V dropped 5 bases and J dropped 5; count of bases not matched to a gene: 8. Germline CDR1 MNHEY, CDR2 SVGAGI. The CDR3 here is CASSHLAGGQETQYF. CDR3 DNA sequence: TGTGCCAGCAGTCATTTAGCGGGAGGCCAGGAGACCCAGTACTTC.

V usage is TRBV30 and J usage is TRBJ1-1; the match to TRBD1 covers 7 bases. V lost 1 base, J lost 1 base, and 6 bases stayed unmatched. In germline, CDR1 is GTSNPN, CDR2 SVGIG (reference sequence). The CDR3 is 15 amino acids. The CDR3 DNA sequence: TGTGCCTGGAGTGAGGGACAGCTTGAGAACACTGAAGCTTTCTTT. Residues: CAWSEGQLENTEAFF.

This chain uses TRBV20-1 with TRBJ2-3, with 12 bases aligning to TRBD2. The CDR3 sequence is 16 residues long. The junction had 8 bases not matched to a gene; V was cut back by 3 bases and J by 4 bases. CDR1 is DFQATT and CDR2 is SNEGSKA in the germline V gene (reference sequence). CDR3 protein: CSASTSGGKFADTQYF. The CDR3 DNA reads TGCAGTGCTAGTACTAGCGGGGGGAAATTCGCAGATACGCAGTATTTT.

This rearrangement joins TRBV15 to TRBJ2-1, with 12 bases matching TRBD1. Trimming cost V 3 bases and J 0 bases; bases outside gene matches: 9. Germline loops: CDR1 LNHNV, CDR2 YYDKDF (reference sequence). This CDR3 is 19 amino acids long. CDR3 amino acids: CATSSTLWDRGLSYNEQFF. CDR3 coding DNA: TGTGCCACCAGCAGTACATTGTGGGACAGGGGGCTCTCCTACAATGAGCAGTTCTTC.

The chain joins TRBV7-6 to TRBJ1-3; D is unresolved. The CDR3 loop spans 15 amino acids. The germline gives CDR1 SGHVS, CDR2 FNYEAQ. The V gene lost 5 bases and the J gene lost 0 bases, with 11 bases spanning the gap. The CDR3 is CASSPTTSSGNTIYF. For the CDR3, the DNA is TGTGCCAGCAGCCCCACCACAAGCTCTGGAAACACCATATATTTT.

J is TRBJ1-2 and V is TRBV7-2, with D perhaps TRBD1 (6 bases). The CDR3 totals 15 residues. Between the trimmed V and J ends, which lost 3 bases and 8 bases, there was a span of 19 bases. Germline values: CDR1 SGHTA, CDR2 FQGNSA. The CDR3: CASSFTGSALSGYTF. The CDR3 nucleotides are TGTGCCAGCAGCTTTACAGGGTCAGCCCTATCCGGCTACACCTTC.

This clone has just a few counts. J is TRBJ2-7 and V is TRBV7-6, with 12 bases identical to TRBD2. Germline V CDR1 and CDR2: SGHVS, FNYEAQ. The V gene end was trimmed by 3 bases and the J gene end by 2 bases; junction bases not matched to a gene: 14. The CDR3 is 19 amino acids. In nucleotides, the CDR3 is TGTGCCAGCAGCTTGATACAGGTACTAGCGGGAGGCCGGCCCTACGAGCAGTACTTC. Amino acids: CASSLIQVLAGGRPYEQYF.

This rearrangement joins TRBV5-4 to TRBJ2-7; D not certain. The CDR3 extends over 14 amino acids. V lost 4 bases and J lost 1, with 12 bases in between. The germline V gene has CDR1 SGHNT and CDR2 YYREEE (reference sequence). The CDR3 bases are TGTGCCAGCAGCCCGGAAGACATTTCCTACGAGCAGTACTTC. Encoded protein: CASSPEDISYEQYF.

This sequence joins TRBV5-6 and TRBJ1-5; maybe TRBD1 (6 bases). Deletions cut 0 bases from V and 0 bases from J, with 7 bases between. In germline, CDR1 is SGHDT, CDR2 YYEEEE. The CDR3 runs 15 residues. The CDR3 is CASSLGQDSNQPQHF. CDR3 nucleotide sequence: TGTGCCAGCAGCTTGGGACAGGATAGCAATCAGCCCCAGCATTTT. Full variable domain (remainder filled in from reference TRBV5-6 and TRBJ1-5): DAGVTQSPTHLIKTRGQQVTLRCSPKSGHDTVSWYQQALGQGPQFIFQYYEEEERQRGNFPDRFSGHQFPNYSSELNVNALLLGDSALYLCASSLGQDSNQPQHFGDGTRLSIL.

The chain carries TRBV6-5 and TRBJ1-2; D gene ambiguous. Trimming shortened V by 0 bases and J by 4 bases, and 12 bases separated the two germline ends. The germline V gene encodes CDR1 MNHEY and CDR2 SVGAGI. CDR3 size: 15 residues. The CDR3 DNA reads as TGTGCCAGCAGTTACTCTGTGGACTATGGCTATGGCTACACCTTC. It codes for CASSYSVDYGYGYTF.

This rearrangement joins TRBV27 to TRBJ1-2; 8 positions match TRBD1. Germline V lookup: CDR1 MNHEY, CDR2 SMNVEV (reference sequence). The CDR3 runs 12 residues. V lost 7 bases, J lost 7 bases, and 5 bases stayed unmatched. CDR3 residues: CASIPDRGGYTF. DNA of the CDR3: TGTGCCAGCATTCCCGACAGGGGTGGCTACACCTTC.

The chain links TRBV19 to TRBJ2-1, with 7 bases aligning to TRBD2. The J segment lost 1 base and the V segment lost 1 base, leaving 1 base of the junction unmatched. CDR3 length: 15 amino acids. Germline-derived CDR1 and CDR2 are LNHDA and SQIVND (reference sequence). The CDR3, as DNA: TGTGCCAGTAGTATAGCGGGAGGATCCTACAATGAGCAGTTCTTC. Protein sequence: CASSIAGGSYNEQFF.

The rearrangement joins TRBV2 to TRBJ1-4; TRBD1 agrees at 7 bases. The CDR3 has 13 amino acids. Looked up from germline, CDR1 is SNHLY and CDR2 is FYNNEI. The V gene end was trimmed by 7 bases and the J gene end by 5 bases; junction bases not matched to a gene: 4. CDR3 DNA sequence: TGTGCCAGCAATGGACAGGTGAATGAAAAACTGTTTTTT. Its protein product is CASNGQVNEKLFF.

This chain's CDR3 is CASSIRFFRDITSEPQHF. CDR3 coding DNA: TGTGCCAGTAGTATAAGGTTTTTTCGGGACATAACATCGGAGCCCCAGCATTTT. The chain combines TRBV19 with TRBJ1-5; D perhaps matches TRBD1 (6 bases). In germline, CDR1 is LNHDA, CDR2 SQIVND (reference sequence). This CDR3 comprises 18 residues. V was pared by 2 bases and J by 8 bases, with 25 bases between.

The chain is built from TRBV10-3 and TRBJ1-1; D is unresolved. Germline assignment: CDR1 ENHRY and CDR2 SYGVKD. This CDR3 is built from 12 residues. Trimming took 2 bases from V and 5 from J, leaving 6 bases between them. CDR3 sequence (DNA): TGTGCCATCAGTGAGGGGAGTACTGAAGCTTTCTTT. Its translation is CAISEGSTEAFF.

The chain employs TRBV10-3 and TRBJ1-4; D gene ambiguous. The V and J ends lost 1 base and 5 bases respectively, with 5 bases between them. This CDR3 contains 13 residues. Germline assignment: CDR1 ENHRY and CDR2 SYGVKD. The CDR3 region has the DNA TGTGCCATCAGTGAGTTAGTAAATGAAAAACTGTTTTTT. It codes for CAISELVNEKLFF.

The chain uses TRBV4-3 and TRBJ2-5, with TRBD1 as a possible D gene (5 bases). Per the germline V gene, CDR1 is LGHNA and CDR2 is YSLEER. The CDR3 is made up of 13 amino acids. V dropped 0 bases and J dropped 7 bases, with 9 bases sitting between them. This chain's CDR3 is CASSQERQGTQYF. CDR3 in DNA: TGCGCCAGCAGCCAAGAAAGGCAGGGGACCCAGTACTTC.

This clone came up once. The rearrangement joins TRBV6-1 to TRBJ2-7; a possible D gene is TRBD2 (6 bases). CDR3 length: 14 amino acids. Germline CDR1 reads MNHNS; CDR2 reads SASEGT. Trimming left V 3 bases short and J 0 bases short, with 9 bases between. The CDR3 is CASSDGGSSYEQYF. The CDR3 nucleotides read TGTGCCAGCAGTGACGGGGGATCCTCCTACGAGCAGTACTTC.

The rearrangement links TRBV28 to TRBJ1-3; no clear D gene. There are 15 residues in the CDR3. Per the germline V gene, CDR1 is MDHEN and CDR2 is SYDVKM. V lost 5 bases, J lost 0 bases, and 11 bases lay in between. DNA for the CDR3: TGTGCCAGCAGTCCCCCGGGGTACTCTGGAAACACCATATATTTT. The encoded protein is CASSPPGYSGNTIYF.

The chain joins TRBV5-4 to TRBJ2-2; TRBD2 is a possible D gene (7 bases). CDR1 is SGHNT and CDR2 is YYREEE in the germline V gene (reference sequence). V lost 9 bases and J 9 bases, leaving 21 bases between the germline ends. The CDR3 is made up of 14 amino acids. CDR3 nucleotide sequence: TGTGCCACTGGGGGGGCAGGGCAGAAAAGGGAGCTGTTTTTT. It yields the protein CATGGAGQKRELFF.

The rearrangement links TRBV19 to TRBJ2-5; 9 nucleotides align to TRBD1. CDR1 LNHDA and CDR2 SQIVND come from the germline V gene (reference sequence). J was trimmed by 4 bases and V by 1 base; bases with no gene match: 4. The CDR3 has 15 residues. The CDR3 region has the DNA TGTGCCAGTAGTATAGCCCAGGACAGGGGAGAGACCCAGTACTTC. Translating it yields CASSIAQDRGETQYF.

The chain uses TRBV18 and TRBJ2-3, with a weak D call TRBD2 (6 bases). Per the germline V gene, CDR1 is KGHSH and CDR2 is LQKENI. V was trimmed by 3 bases and J by 4 bases, leaving 17 bases between them. The CDR3 contains 16 residues. The CDR3 protein is CASSPLYGSGADTQYF. In DNA, the CDR3 is TGTGCCAGCTCACCGCTTTACGGGAGTGGCGCAGATACGCAGTATTTT.

This clone has more than one count but fewer than ten. The rearrangement joins TRBV19 to TRBJ2-6; perhaps TRBD1 as D (5 bases). The CDR3 loop spans 18 amino acids. Trimming left V 4 bases short and J 0 bases short, with 16 bases between. In germline, CDR1 is LNHDA, CDR2 SQIVND (reference sequence). The CDR3 DNA reads as TGTGCCAGTAGTACCCCCCCAGGGCTGGGCTCTGGGGCCAACGTCCTGACTTTC. As protein: CASSTPPGLGSGANVLTF.

This clone came up a few times. The chain has TRBV13 and TRBJ1-2; TRBD1 might be the D (6 bases). This CDR3 has 19 residues. Deletions cut 1 base from V and 5 bases from J, with 26 bases between. Germline V gene data show CDR1 as PRHDT and CDR2 as FYEKMQ (reference sequence). The CDR3 reads CASSLDRQVPANRWYGYTF. DNA for the CDR3: TGTGCCAGCAGCTTAGACAGACAGGTCCCGGCAAACCGTTGGTATGGCTACACCTTC.

The V call is TRBV24-1, the J call TRBJ2-5; the D gene is possibly TRBD1 (6 bases). V was clipped by 3 bases and J by 5 bases, with 12 bases between them. There are 14 residues in the CDR3. Germline values: CDR1 KGHDR, CDR2 SFDVKD. CDR3 in DNA: TGTGCCACCAGTGATCAGGGGTCCCAGGAGACCCAGTACTTC. It codes for CATSDQGSQETQYF.